Shown below are 8 T cell receptor beta chains from a single sample sequenced in a study of blood T cells in healthy people across ages. Together with a sample-barcoded 5' primer, a J-beta primer mix was included in a second PCR lasting roughly 6 to 12 cycles. Via MiXCR, TCRdb re-called the 5' RACE reads, giving one row per CDR3 protein. The sample holds 550,000 to 750,000 distinct CDR3 sequences, roughly 21% seen once. The source material was blood. The receptors shown here come from a man aged 65 to 85 in good health.

This clonotype was observed at least ten times. The chain has TRBV19 and TRBJ1-2; D is undetermined. V lost 3 bases, J lost 4 bases, and 6 bases lay in between. The CDR3 extends over 12 amino acids. Per germline, CDR1 LNHDA and CDR2 SQIVND (reference sequence). CDR3 nucleotides: TGTGCCAGTAGTATCGGGCCCTATGGCTACACCTTC. Amino acids: CASSIGPYGYTF. The full variable domain, rest sourced from reference TRBV19 and TRBJ1-2, is DGGITQSPKYLFRKEGQNVTLSCEQNLNHDAMYWYRQDPGQGLRLIYYSQIVNDFQKGDIAEGYSVSREKKESFPLTVTSAQKNPTAFYLCASSIGPYGYTFGSGTRLTVV.

V gene TRBV29-1 combines with J gene TRBJ2-1; possibly TRBD1 for D (6 bases). Germline lookup yields CDR1 SQVTM and CDR2 ANQGSEA. This CDR3 is 13 amino acids long. The CDR3 region has the DNA TGCAGTGCCCTGACAGGATTGGACAATGAGCAGTTCTTC. Amino acids: CSALTGLDNEQFF.

In its sample, this clonotype was seen a few times. This chain joins TRBV20-1 and TRBJ1-6, with D possibly being TRBD1 (6 bases). V was pared by 5 bases and J by 2 bases, with 10 bases between. Germline V gene lookup returns CDR1 DFQATT and CDR2 SNEGSKA (reference sequence). The CDR3 runs to 14 residues. CDR3 DNA sequence: TGCAGTGCTTGGGACAACACCTATAATTCACCCCTCCACTTT. It codes for CSAWDNTYNSPLHF.

This clonotype has more than one count but fewer than ten. The V and J genes are TRBV6-5 and TRBJ2-5; 7 bases are shared with TRBD2. The J call may be wrong; the DNA end is better matched by TRBJ2-1. This CDR3 region has 15 residues. Germline CDR1 reads MNHEY; CDR2 reads SVGAGI. CDR3 loop: CASRTGTKTYNEQFF. In DNA form, the CDR3 reads TGTGCCAGCAGAACCGGGACTAAGACTTACAATGAGCAGTTCTTC.

The chain combines TRBV28 with TRBJ2-1, with D hard to call. Per germline, CDR1 MDHEN and CDR2 SYDVKM. Between the trimmed V and J ends, which lost 5 bases and 5 bases, there was a span of 13 bases. The CDR3 covers 14 residues. The CDR3 loop is CASSPRVRDNEQFF. For the CDR3, the DNA is TGTGCCAGCAGTCCAAGGGTTCGGGACAATGAGCAGTTCTTC. The full variable domain, completed using reference TRBV28 and TRBJ2-1, is DVKVTQSSRYLVKRTGEKVFLECVQDMDHENMFWYRQDPGLGLRLIYFSYDVKMKEKGDIPEGYSVSREKKERFSLILESASTNQTSMYLCASSPRVRDNEQFFGPGTRLTVL.

The CDR3 DNA sequence: TGCGCCAGCAGCTTCGCGGCCCCTACTTACAATGAGCAGTTCTTC. Translation: CASSFAAPTYNEQFF. The chain uses TRBV5-1 and TRBJ2-1; the D is unclear. This CDR3 comprises 15 residues. Germline-derived CDR1 and CDR2 are SGHRS and YFSETQ. The ends were cut back, 2 bases at V and 4 bases at J, with 13 bases in the middle.

This clonotype has more than one count but fewer than ten. This may be a read error: a much more frequent sequence differs by one nucleotide. J is TRBJ2-5 and V is TRBV28; 7 bases are a match to TRBD1. Germline V gives CDR1 MDHEN, CDR2 SYDVKM. The CDR3 runs to 16 residues. V trimming: 3 bases; J trimming: 5 bases; junction bases outside the gene matches: 12. Here the CDR3 reads CASSLGTGAAGETQYF. In DNA form, the CDR3 reads TGTGCCAGCAGTTTGGGTACAGGGGCCGCCGGGGAGACCCAGTACTTC.

The J gene is TRBJ2-3, the V gene TRBV7-2; 8 bases line up with TRBD1. Germline-derived CDR1 and CDR2 are SGHTA and FQGNSA. The CDR3 runs 16 residues. V lost 4 bases to trimming and J lost 1 base; unmatched junction nucleotides: 7. The CDR3 protein is CASSSGQGWGTDTQYF. Here the CDR3 DNA reads TGTGCCAGCAGCTCCGGACAGGGCTGGGGCACAGATACGCAGTATTTT.